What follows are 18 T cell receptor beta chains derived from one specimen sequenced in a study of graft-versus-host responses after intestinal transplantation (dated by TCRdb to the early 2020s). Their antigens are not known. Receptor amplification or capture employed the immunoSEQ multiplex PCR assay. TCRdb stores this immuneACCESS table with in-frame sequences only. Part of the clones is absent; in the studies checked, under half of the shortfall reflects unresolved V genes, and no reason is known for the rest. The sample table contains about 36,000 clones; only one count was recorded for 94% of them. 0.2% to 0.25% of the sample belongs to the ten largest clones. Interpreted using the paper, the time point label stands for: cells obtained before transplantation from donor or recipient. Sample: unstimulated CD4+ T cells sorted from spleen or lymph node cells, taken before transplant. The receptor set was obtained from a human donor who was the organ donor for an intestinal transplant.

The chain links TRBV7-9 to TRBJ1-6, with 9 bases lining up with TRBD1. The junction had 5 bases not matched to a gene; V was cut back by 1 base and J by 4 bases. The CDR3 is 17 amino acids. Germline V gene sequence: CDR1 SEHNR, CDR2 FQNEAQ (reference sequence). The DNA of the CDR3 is TGTGCCAGCAGCTTAGTGGTACAGGGGGCTTATAATTCACCCCTCCACTTT. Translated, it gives CASSLVVQGAYNSPLHF.

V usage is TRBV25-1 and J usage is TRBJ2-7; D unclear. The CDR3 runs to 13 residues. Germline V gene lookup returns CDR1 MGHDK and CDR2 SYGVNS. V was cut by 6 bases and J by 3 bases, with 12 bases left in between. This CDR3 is CASRGRSLYEQYF. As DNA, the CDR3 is TGTGCCAGCAGAGGCCGCAGCCTCTACGAGCAGTACTTC.

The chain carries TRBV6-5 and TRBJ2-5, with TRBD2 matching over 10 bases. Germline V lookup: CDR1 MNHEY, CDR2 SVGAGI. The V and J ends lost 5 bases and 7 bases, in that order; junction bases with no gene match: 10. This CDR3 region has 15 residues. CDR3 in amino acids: CASSRRAGGTGTQYF. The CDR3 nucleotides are TGTGCCAGCAGTCGAAGAGCGGGGGGGACGGGGACCCAGTACTTC.

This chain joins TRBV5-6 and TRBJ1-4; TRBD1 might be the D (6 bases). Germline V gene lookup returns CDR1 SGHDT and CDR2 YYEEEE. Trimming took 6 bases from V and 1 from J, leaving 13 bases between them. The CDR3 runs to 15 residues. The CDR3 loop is CASKRGGRTNEKLFF. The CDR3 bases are TGTGCCAGCAAACGGGGGGGGCGAACTAATGAAAAACTGTTTTTT.

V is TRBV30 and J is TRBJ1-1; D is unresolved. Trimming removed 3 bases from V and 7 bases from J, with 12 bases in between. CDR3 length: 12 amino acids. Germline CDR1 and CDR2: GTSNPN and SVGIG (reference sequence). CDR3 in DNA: TGTGCCTGGAGAGAAAGGGAAGGTGAAGCTTTCTTT. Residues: CAWREREGEAFF.

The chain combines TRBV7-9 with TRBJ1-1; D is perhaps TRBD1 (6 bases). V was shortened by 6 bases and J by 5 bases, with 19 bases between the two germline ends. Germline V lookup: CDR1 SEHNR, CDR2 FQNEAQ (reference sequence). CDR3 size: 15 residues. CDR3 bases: TGTGCCAGCAGGCGAGAACCCAGGGGAGATACTGAAGCTTTCTTT. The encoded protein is CASRREPRGDTEAFF.

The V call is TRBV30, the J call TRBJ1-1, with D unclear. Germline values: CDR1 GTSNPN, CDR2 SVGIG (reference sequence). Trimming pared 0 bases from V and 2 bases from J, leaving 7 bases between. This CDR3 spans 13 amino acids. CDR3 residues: CAWSVQPNTEAFF. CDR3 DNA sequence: TGTGCCTGGAGTGTACAACCCAACACTGAAGCTTTCTTT.

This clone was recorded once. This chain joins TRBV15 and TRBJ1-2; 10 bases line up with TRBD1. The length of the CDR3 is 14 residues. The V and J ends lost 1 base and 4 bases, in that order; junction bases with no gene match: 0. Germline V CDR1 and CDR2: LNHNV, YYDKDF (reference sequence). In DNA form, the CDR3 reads TGTGCCACCAGCAGAGGGGACAGGGGCTATGGCTACACCTTC. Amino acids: CATSRGDRGYGYTF.

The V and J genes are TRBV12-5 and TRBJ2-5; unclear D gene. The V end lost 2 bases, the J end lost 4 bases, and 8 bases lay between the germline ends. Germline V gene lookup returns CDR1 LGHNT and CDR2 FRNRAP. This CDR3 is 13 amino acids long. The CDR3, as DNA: TGTGCTAGTGGTTTGTCTGGGGTAGAGACCCAGTACTTC. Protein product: CASGLSGVETQYF.

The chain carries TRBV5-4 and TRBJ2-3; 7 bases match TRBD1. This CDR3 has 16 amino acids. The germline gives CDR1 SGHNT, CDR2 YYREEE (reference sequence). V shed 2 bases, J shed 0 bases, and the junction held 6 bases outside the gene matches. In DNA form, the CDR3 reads TGTGCCAGCAGCTTTGACAGGGAGCCGAGCACAGATACGCAGTATTTT. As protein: CASSFDREPSTDTQYF.

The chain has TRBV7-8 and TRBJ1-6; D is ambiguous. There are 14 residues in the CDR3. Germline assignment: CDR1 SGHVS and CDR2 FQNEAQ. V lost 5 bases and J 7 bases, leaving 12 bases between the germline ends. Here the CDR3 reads CASSPLVENSPLHF. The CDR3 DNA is TGTGCCAGCAGCCCCCTAGTGGAGAATTCACCCCTCCACTTT.

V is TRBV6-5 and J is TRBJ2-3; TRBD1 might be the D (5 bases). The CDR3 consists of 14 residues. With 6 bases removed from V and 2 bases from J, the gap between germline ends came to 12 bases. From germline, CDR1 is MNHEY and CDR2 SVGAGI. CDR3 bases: TGTGCCAGCAGAGCAGGGTTCGACACAGATACGCAGTATTTT. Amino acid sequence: CASRAGFDTDTQYF.

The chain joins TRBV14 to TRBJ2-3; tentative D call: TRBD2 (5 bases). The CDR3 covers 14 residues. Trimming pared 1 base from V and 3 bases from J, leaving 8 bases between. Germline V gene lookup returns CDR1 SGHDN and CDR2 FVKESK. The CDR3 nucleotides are TGTGCCAGCAGCCAAGGACTACCGACAGATACGCAGTATTTT. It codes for CASSQGLPTDTQYF. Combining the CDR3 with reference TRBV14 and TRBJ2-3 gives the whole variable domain EAGVTQFPSHSVIEKGQTVTLRCDPISGHDNLYWYRRVMGKEIKFLLHFVKESKQDESGMPNNRFLAERTGGTYSTLKVQPAELEDSGVYFCASSQGLPTDTQYFGPGTRLTVL.

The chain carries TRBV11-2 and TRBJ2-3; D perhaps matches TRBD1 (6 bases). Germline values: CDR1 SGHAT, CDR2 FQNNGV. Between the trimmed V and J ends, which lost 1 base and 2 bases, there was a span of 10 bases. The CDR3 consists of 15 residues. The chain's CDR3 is CASSLVGTTTDTQYF. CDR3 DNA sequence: TGTGCCAGCAGCTTAGTAGGGACAACCACAGATACGCAGTATTTT.

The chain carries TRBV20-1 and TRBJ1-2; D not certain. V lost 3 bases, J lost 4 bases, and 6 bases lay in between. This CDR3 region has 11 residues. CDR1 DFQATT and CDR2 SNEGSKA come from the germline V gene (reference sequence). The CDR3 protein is CSASNGYGYTF. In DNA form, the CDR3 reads TGCAGTGCTAGTAATGGCTATGGCTACACCTTC.

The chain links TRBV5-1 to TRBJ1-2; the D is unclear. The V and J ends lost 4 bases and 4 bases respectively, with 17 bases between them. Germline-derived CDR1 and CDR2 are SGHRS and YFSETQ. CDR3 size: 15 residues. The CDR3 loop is CASSVVGGNGYGYTF. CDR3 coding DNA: TGCGCCAGCAGCGTTGTAGGTGGAAACGGCTATGGCTACACCTTC.

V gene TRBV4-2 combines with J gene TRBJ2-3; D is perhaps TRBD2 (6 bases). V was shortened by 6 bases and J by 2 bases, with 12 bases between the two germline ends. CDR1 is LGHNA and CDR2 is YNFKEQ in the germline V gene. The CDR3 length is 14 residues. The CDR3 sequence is CASRTGVYTDTQYF. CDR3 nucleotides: TGTGCCAGCAGGACGGGGGTCTACACAGATACGCAGTATTTT.

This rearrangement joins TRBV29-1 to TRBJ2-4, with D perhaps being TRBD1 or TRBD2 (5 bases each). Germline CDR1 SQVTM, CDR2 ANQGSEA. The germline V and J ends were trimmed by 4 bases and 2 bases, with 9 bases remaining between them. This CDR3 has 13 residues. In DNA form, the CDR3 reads TGCAGCGTTGTTTGGGGGACCAAAAACATTCAGTACTTC. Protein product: CSVVWGTKNIQYF.